This T cell receptor (beta chain) emerged from a study of blood T cell repertoires in COVID-19. Study at large: Material from acute and convalescent COVID-19 was sourced from the United States, Italy and Spain. In each case, the material was cDNA or gDNA derived from T cells, B-cell-depleted T cells, or PBMCs.

Germline CDR1 and CDR2: PRHDT and FYEKMQ (reference sequence). V trimming: 8 bases; J trimming: 5 bases; junction bases outside the gene matches: 7. The length of the CDR3 is 15 residues. This clone occurred a few times. The Seattle patients, enrolled during active infection, were followed longitudinally. Original processing notes: It was from reference gene primer amplification that nucleated cell counts were estimated. Here immunoSEQ multiplex PCR was the method, and the copy in TCRdb shows in-frame clones only, minus some. The V and J calls and the clone size are those of that table, but D and trimming were determined from the DNA. In the table there are approximately 350,000 clones, roughly 90% of which are singletons.

This chain links TRBV13 with TRBJ2-5; 14 bases fit TRBD2. Sequenced input: peripheral blood. This TCR came from a woman in her twenties or thirties with COVID-19, enrolled during active disease. The CDR3 is CASLTSGGAQETQYF. CDR3 nucleotides: TGTGCCAGCTTGACTAGCGGGGGGGCTCAGGAGACCCAGTACTTC.